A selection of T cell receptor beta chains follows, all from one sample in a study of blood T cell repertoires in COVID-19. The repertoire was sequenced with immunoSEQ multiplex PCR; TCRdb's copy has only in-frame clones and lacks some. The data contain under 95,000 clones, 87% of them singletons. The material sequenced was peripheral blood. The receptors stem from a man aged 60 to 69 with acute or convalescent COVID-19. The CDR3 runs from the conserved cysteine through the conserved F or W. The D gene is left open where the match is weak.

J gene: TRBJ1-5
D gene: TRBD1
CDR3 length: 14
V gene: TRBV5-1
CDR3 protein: CASSSGDRLQPQHF
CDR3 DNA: TGCGCCAGCAGCTCGGGGGACAGACTTCAGCCCCAGCATTTT

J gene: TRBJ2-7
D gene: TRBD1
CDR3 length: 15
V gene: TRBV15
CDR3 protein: CATSKGTGSSYEQYF
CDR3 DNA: TGTGCCACCAGCAAAGGGACAGGTAGCTCCTACGAGCAGTACTTC

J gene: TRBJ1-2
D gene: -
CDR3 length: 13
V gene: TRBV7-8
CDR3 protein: CASTQRGARGYTF
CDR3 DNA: TGTGCCAGCACCCAAAGGGGTGCGAGGGGCTACACCTTC

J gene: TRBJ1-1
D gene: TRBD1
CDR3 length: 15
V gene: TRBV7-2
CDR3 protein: CASSLAPGGKGEAFF
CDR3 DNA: TGTGCCAGCAGCTTAGCCCCAGGGGGCAAAGGTGAAGCTTTCTTT

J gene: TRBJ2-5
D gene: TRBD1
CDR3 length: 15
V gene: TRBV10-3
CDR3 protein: CAISEPTGAQETQYF
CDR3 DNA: TGTGCCATCAGTGAGCCGACAGGGGCCCAAGAGACCCAGTACTTC

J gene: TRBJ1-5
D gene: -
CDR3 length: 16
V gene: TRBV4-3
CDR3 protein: CASSQDLGEGREPQHF
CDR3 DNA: TGCGCCAGCAGCCAAGATCTCGGAGAGGGTAGGGAGCCCCAGCATTTT

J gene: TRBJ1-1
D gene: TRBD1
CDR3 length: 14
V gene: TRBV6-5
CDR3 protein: CASSYDRGTTEAFF
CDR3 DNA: TGTGCCAGCAGTTACGACAGGGGGACCACTGAAGCTTTCTTT

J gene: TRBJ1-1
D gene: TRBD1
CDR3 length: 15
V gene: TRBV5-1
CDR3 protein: CASSRTGTGNTEAFF
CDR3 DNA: TGCGCCAGCAGCCGTACCGGGACAGGAAACACTGAAGCTTTCTTT

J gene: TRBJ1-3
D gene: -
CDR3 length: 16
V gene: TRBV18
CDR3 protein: CASSPPLLSSGNTIYF
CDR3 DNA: TGTGCCAGCTCACCACCTCTCCTGAGCTCTGGAAACACCATATATTTT

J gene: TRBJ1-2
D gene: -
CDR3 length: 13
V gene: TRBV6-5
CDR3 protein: CASSTGARLGYTF
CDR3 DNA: TGTGCCAGCAGCACAGGCGCCCGATTAGGCTACACCTTC

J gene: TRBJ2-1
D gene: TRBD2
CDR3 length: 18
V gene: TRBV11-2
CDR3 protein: CASSASIGLAGGNNEQFF
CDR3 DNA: TGTGCCAGCAGCGCTAGCATTGGCCTAGCGGGGGGCAACAATGAGCAGTTCTTC

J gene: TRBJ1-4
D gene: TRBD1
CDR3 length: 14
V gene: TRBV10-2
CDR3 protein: CASSEKTGIEKLFF
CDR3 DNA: TGCGCCAGCAGTGAGAAGACAGGGATTGAAAAACTGTTTTTT

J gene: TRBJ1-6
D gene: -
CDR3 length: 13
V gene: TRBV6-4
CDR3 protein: CASSDRENSPLHF
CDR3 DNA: TGTGCCAGCAGTGACAGGGAGAATTCACCCCTCCACTTT

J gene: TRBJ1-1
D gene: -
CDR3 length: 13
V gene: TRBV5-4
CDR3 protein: CASSLVVETEAFF
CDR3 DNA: TGTGCCAGCAGCTTGGTTGTCGAGACTGAAGCTTTCTTT

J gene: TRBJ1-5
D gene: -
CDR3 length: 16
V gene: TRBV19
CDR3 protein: CATNSYRDNSNQPQHF
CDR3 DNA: TGTGCCACCAACTCGTACCGGGACAATAGCAATCAGCCCCAGCATTTT

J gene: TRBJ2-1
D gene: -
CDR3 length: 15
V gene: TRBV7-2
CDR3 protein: CASSPDRSWGNEQFF
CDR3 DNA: TGTGCCAGCAGCCCAGACAGATCCTGGGGCAATGAGCAGTTCTTC